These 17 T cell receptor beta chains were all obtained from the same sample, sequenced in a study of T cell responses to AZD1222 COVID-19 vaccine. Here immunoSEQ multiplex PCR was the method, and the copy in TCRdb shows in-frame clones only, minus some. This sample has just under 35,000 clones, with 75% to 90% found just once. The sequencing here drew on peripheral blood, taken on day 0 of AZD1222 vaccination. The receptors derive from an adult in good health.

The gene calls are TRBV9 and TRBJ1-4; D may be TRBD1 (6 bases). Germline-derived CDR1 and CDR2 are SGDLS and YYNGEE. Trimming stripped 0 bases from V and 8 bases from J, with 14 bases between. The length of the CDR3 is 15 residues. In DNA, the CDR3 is TGTGCCAGCAGCGTAGCATACAGGGAAAAGGAAAAACTGTTTTTT. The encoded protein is CASSVAYREKEKLFF.

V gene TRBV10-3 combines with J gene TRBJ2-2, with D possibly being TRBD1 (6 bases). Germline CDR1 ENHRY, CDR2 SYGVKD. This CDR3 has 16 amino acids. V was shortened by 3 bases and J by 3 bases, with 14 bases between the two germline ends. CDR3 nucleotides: TGTGCCATCAGTGATATCGGACAGCGCTACACCGGGGAGCTGTTTTTT. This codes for CAISDIGQRYTGELFF.

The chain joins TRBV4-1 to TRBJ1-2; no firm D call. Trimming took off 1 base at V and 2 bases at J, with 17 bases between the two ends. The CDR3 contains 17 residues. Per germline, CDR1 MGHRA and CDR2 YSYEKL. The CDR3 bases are TGCGCCAGCAGCCAAGGCGGGATCCCCCGGTGGAACTATGGCTACACCTTC. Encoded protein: CASSQGGIPRWNYGYTF.

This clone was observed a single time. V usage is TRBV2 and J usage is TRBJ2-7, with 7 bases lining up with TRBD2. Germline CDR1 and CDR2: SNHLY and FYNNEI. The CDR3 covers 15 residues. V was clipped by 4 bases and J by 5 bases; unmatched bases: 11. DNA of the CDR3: TGTGCCAGCAGTGGAAGTGGCGGGGGAGAAAACGAGCAGTACTTC. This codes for CASSGSGGGENEQYF.

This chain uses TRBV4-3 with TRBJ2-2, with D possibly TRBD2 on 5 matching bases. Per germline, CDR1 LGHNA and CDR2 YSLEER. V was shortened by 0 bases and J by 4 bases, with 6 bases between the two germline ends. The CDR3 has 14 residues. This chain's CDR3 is CASSQEAGTGELFF. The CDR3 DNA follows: TGCGCCAGCAGCCAAGAGGCGGGCACCGGGGAGCTGTTTTTT.

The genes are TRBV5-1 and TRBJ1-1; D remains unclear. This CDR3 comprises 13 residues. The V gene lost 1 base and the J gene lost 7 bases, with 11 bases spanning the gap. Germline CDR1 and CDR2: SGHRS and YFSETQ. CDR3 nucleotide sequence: TGCGCCAGCAGCTTGATCCGGGGTTATGAAGCTTTCTTT. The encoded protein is CASSLIRGYEAFF.

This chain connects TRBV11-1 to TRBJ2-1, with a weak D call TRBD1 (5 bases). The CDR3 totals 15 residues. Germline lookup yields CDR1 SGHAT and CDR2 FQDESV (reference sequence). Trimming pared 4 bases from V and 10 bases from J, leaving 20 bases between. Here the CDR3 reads CASSSSRANPKEQFF. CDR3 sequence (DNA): TGTGCCAGCAGCTCTTCCAGGGCCAACCCTAAGGAGCAGTTCTTC.

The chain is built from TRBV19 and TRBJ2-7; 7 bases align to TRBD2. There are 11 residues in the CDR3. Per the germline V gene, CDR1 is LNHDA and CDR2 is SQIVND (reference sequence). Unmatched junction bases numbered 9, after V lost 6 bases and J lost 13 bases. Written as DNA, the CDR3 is TGTGCCAGTAGGTCGGGCGGGGGACTTTACTTC. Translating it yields CASRSGGGLYF.

The chain's CDR3 is CASSPGLAGVDEQYF. The CDR3 DNA follows: TGTGCCAGCAGCCCGGGACTAGCGGGAGTAGATGAGCAGTACTTC. This chain joins TRBV7-8 and TRBJ2-7, with 14 bases identical to TRBD2. The CDR3 spans 15 residues. J was trimmed by 7 bases and V by 5 bases; bases with no gene match: 7. CDR1 is SGHVS, CDR2 FQNEAQ, per germline.

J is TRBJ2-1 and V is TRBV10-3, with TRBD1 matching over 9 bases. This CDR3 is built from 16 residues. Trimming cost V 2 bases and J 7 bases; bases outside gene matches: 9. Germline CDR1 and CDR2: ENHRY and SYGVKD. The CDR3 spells CAISERGQGAGNEQFF. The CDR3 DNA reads TGTGCCATCAGTGAGAGGGGACAGGGCGCGGGGAATGAGCAGTTCTTC.

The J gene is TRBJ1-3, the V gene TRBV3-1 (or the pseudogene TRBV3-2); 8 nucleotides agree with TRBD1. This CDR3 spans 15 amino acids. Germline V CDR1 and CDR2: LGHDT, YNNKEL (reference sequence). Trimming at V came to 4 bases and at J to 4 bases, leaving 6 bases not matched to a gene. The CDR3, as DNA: TGTGCCAGCAGCCCCCGCAGGGGGCGAGGAAACACCATATATTTT. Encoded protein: CASSPRRGRGNTIYF.

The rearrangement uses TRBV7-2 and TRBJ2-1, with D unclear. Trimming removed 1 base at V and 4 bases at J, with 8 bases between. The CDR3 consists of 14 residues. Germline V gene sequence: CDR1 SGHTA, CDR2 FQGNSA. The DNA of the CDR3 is TGTGCCAGCAGCTTAGGGAATAGATACAATGAGCAGTTCTTC. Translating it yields CASSLGNRYNEQFF. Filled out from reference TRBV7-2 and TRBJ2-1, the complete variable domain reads GAGVSQSPSNKVTEKGKDVELRCDPISGHTALYWYRQSLGQGLEFLIYFQGNSAPDKSGLPSDRFSAERTGGSVSTLTIQRTQQEDSAVYLCASSLGNRYNEQFFGPGTRLTVL.

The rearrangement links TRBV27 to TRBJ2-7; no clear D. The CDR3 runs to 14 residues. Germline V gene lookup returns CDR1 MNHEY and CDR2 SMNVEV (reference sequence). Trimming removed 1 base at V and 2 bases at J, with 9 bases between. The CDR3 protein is CASSLYPEAYEQYF. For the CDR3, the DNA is TGTGCCAGCAGTTTATATCCGGAAGCCTACGAGCAGTACTTC.

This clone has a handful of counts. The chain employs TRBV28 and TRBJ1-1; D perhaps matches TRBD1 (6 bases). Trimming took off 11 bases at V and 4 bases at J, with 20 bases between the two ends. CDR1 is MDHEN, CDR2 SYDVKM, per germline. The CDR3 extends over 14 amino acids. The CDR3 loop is CAAKEGGAATEAFF. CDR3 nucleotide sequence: TGTGCCGCAAAGGAGGGGGGGGCAGCCACTGAAGCTTTCTTT.

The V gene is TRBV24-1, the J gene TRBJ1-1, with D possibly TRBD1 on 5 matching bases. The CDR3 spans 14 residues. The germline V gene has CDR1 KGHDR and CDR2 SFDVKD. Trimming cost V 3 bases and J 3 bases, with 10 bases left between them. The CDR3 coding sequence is TGTGCCACCAGTGATCCAGGGAGGGACACTGAAGCTTTCTTT. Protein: CATSDPGRDTEAFF.

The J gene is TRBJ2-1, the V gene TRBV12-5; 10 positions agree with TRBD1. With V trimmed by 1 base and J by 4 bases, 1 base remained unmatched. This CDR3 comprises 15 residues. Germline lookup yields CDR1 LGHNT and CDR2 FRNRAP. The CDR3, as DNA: TGTGCTAGTGGTTTGGGACAGGGGGCTTACAATGAGCAGTTCTTC. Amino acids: CASGLGQGAYNEQFF.

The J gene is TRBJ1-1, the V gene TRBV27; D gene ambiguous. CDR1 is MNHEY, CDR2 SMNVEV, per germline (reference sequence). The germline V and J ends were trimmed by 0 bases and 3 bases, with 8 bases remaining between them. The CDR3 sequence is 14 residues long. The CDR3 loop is CASSLSSGDTEAFF. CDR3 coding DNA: TGTGCCAGCAGTTTATCCAGCGGGGACACTGAAGCTTTCTTT.